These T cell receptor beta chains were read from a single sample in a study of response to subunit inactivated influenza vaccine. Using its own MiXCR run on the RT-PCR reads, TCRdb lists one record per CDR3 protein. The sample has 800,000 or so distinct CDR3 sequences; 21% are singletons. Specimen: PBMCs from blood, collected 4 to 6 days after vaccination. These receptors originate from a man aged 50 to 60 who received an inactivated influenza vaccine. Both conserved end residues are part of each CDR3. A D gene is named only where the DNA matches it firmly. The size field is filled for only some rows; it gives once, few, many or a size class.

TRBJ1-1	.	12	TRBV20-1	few	CSARETWGEAFF	TGCAGTGCTAGAGAGACCTGGGGTGAAGCTTTCTTT
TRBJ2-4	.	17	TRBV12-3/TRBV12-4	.	CASSLPRTSVAKNIQYF	TGTGCCAGCAGTTTACCAAGGACCAGCGTAGCCAAAAACATTCAGTACTTC
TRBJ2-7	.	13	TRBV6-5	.	CASSYTTEYEQYF	TGTGCCAGCAGTTACACCACAGAATACGAGCAGTACTTC
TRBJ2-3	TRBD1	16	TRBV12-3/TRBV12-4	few	CASSTLRDRITDTQYF	TGTGCCAGCAGTACGCTTCGGGACAGGATAACAGATACGCAGTATTTT
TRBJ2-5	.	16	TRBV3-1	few	CASSQNTVGRRETQYF	TGTGCCAGCAGCCAAAACACGGTGGGGCGGCGAGAGACCCAGTACTTC
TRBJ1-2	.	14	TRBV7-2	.	CASSLPGLFYGYTF	TGTGCCAGCAGCTTACCCGGGCTCTTCTATGGCTACACCTTC
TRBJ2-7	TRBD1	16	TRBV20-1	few	CSARTVPGQGTYEQYF	TGCAGTGCTAGAACAGTACCGGGACAGGGGACCTACGAGCAGTACTTC
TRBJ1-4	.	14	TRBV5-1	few	CASSLAGRNEKLFF	TGCGCCAGCAGCCTTGCAGGCCGAAACGAAAAACTGTTTTTT
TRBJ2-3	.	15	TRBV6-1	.	CASSEGDTYTDTQYF	TGTGCCAGCAGCGAAGGGGACACATACACAGATACGCAGTATTTT
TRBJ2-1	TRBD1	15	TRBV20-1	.	CSARMDRGPYNEQFF	TGCAGTGCTAGAATGGACAGGGGGCCCTACAATGAGCAGTTCTTC
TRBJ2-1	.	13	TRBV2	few	CASSEIRLNEQFF	TGTGCCAGCAGTGAAATACGTTTGAATGAGCAGTTCTTC
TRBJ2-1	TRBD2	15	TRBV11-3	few	CASSLTREVLNEQFF	TGTGCCAGCAGCTTAACTCGGGAGGTGTTAAATGAGCAGTTCTTC
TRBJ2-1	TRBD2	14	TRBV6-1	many	CASAAGGPYNEQFF	TGTGCCAGCGCCGCGGGAGGTCCCTACAATGAGCAGTTCTTC
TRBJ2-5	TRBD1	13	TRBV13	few	CASRPGGMETQYF	TGTGCCAGCAGGCCAGGGGGCATGGAGACCCAGTACTTC
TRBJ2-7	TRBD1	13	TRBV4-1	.	CASSRQGADEQYF	TGCGCCAGCAGCCGACAGGGCGCGGACGAGCAGTACTTC
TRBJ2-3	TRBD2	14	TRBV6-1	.	CASIAGGLADTQYF	TGTGCCAGCATAGCGGGGGGTCTTGCAGATACGCAGTATTTT
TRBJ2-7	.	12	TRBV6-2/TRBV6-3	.	CATRHAGYEQYF	TGTGCCACTCGACATGCTGGGTACGAGCAGTACTTC
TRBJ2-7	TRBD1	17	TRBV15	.	CATSSNQPGQGNYEQYF	TGTGCCACCAGCAGTAACCAACCGGGACAGGGTAACTACGAGCAGTACTTC
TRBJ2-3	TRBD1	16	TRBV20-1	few	CSARGGTGLNPDTQYF	TGCAGTGCTAGAGGGGGGACAGGGTTAAATCCGGATACGCAGTATTTT
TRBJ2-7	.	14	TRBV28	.	CASSTPTGTYEQYF	TGTGCCAGCAGCACCCCTACTGGGACCTACGAGCAGTACTTC
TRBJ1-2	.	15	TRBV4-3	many	CASSQQGTAGRGYTF	TGCGCCAGCAGCCAACAAGGGACCGCGGGGCGAGGCTACACCTTC
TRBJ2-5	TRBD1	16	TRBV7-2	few	CASSQAGTGNSETQYF	TGTGCCAGCAGCCAAGCCGGGACAGGGAATAGCGAGACCCAGTACTTC
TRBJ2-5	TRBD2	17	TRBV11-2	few	CASSAQLAGAHQETQYF	TGTGCCAGCAGCGCGCAACTAGCGGGGGCCCACCAAGAGACCCAGTACTTC
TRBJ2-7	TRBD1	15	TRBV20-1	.	CSARELRTGGHEQYF	TGCAGTGCTAGAGAACTAAGGACAGGGGGCCACGAGCAGTACTTC
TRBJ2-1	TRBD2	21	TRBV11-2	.	CASSSPPGLAGGTSSYNEQFF	TGTGCCAGCAGCTCTCCCCCCGGACTAGCGGGGGGAACGAGCTCCTACAATGAGCAGTTCTTC
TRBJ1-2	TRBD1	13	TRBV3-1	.	CASTAQGIDGYTF	TGTGCCAGCACCGCACAGGGGATAGATGGCTACACCTTC
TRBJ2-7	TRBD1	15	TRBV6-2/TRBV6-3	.	CASSKSGTGRDEQYF	TGTGCCAGCAGCAAATCAGGGACAGGAAGGGACGAGCAGTACTTC